This T cell receptor beta chain came from a study of T cells after yellow fever vaccination. The CDR3 contains 14 residues. Looked up from germline, CDR1 is MNHEY and CDR2 is SVGAGI. 5'RACE template switching added a universal primer site and UMIs to TCR cDNA. TCRdb passed the 5' RACE reads through MiXCR, listing each CDR3 protein once. The data contain about 320,000 distinct CDR3 sequences, 3.5% to 4.5% of them seen just once; the ten biggest clones take up just under 20%. General study results and limits: Repertoires obtained by FACS sorting could include abundant clonotypes that entered as contaminants from the bulk population.

This clonotype was seen at least ten times. Its antigen is unknown. Germline and junction disagree at one end, which may indicate a read error. The TCR was taken from a man aged 18 to 30 who received the YFV17D yellow fever vaccine. The source material was PBMCs, sampled 15 days after the yellow fever booster vaccination. The chain joins TRBV6-5 to TRBJ1-1; D is possibly TRBD1 (5 bases). For the CDR3, the DNA is TGTGCCAGCAGTTCCCCGGGGGTGAAGACTGAAGCTTTCTTT. It encodes CASSSPGVKTEAFF.